This passage covers 18 T cell receptor beta chains from one sample sequenced in a study of T-cell memory formation after mild COVID-19. A single record per CDR3 protein comes from TCRdb applying MiXCR to the 5' RACE reads. The sample holds 350,000 to 450,000 distinct CDR3 sequences; 20% are singletons and the top ten take 8.4%. Material: PBMCs or a T cell subset sorted from them (not recorded which). The receptor source for this set is an adult woman who had mild COVID-19 (a few samples of this study predate the infection). Cell type and time point are not known.

Notes on this clonotype: A read error may explain this, as a much larger clone is one base away. The V call is TRBV7-2, the J call TRBJ2-7; 12 bases line up with TRBD1. The CDR3 sequence is 14 residues long. V shed 6 bases and J 6 bases; nucleotides not matched to a gene: 6. In germline, CDR1 is SGHTA, CDR2 FQGNSA. This chain's CDR3 is CASSTGTGGGEQYF. The CDR3 region has the DNA TGTGCCAGCAGTACCGGGACAGGGGGCGGCGAGCAGTACTTC.

The chain employs TRBV5-1 and TRBJ2-4; 11 bases match TRBD2. The CDR3 extends over 16 amino acids. Unmatched junction bases numbered 1, after V lost 0 bases and J lost 2 bases. From germline, CDR1 is SGHRS and CDR2 YFSETQ. Written as DNA, the CDR3 is TGCGCCAGCAGCTTGGGACTAGCGGGAACCAAAAACATTCAGTACTTC. It translates to CASSLGLAGTKNIQYF.

The chain uses TRBV7-8 and TRBJ2-1, with 11 bases aligning to TRBD2. The CDR3 is 17 residues long. V dropped 1 base and J dropped 8; count of bases not matched to a gene: 10. Germline CDR1 is SGHVS and CDR2 is FQNEAQ. The DNA for the CDR3 is TGTGCCAGCAGCTTAGTAGCGGGAGGGCGTTTTGACGATGAGCAGTTCTTC. This encodes CASSLVAGGRFDDEQFF.

This clonotype was recorded many times. V and J are TRBV6-5 and TRBJ2-3; the D is unclear. The ends were cut back, 0 bases at V and 3 bases at J, with 7 bases in the middle. The CDR3 runs to 14 residues. Germline lookup yields CDR1 MNHEY and CDR2 SVGAGI. As DNA, the CDR3 is TGTGCCAGCAGTTACTCGCCGGGTACAGATACGCAGTATTTT. As protein: CASSYSPGTDTQYF.

This chain links TRBV7-3 with TRBJ2-6, with D possibly TRBD2 on 6 matching bases. The CDR3 runs 17 residues. The V gene lost 5 bases and the J gene lost 1 base, with 15 bases spanning the gap. Germline assignment: CDR1 SGHTA and CDR2 FQGTGA. The CDR3 DNA reads TGTGCCAGCAGCCCCCAGGGACTCATTTCTGGGGCCAACGTCCTGACTTTC. It translates to CASSPQGLISGANVLTF.

The chain recombines TRBV9 with TRBJ2-3; D is unclear. This CDR3 is 15 amino acids long. The germline CDR1 and CDR2 sequences are SGDLS and YYNGEE. Trimming removed 4 bases at V and 4 bases at J, with 16 bases between. The CDR3 nucleotides are TGTGCCAGCAGCTCCCGGCCCGGAAGCGCAGATACGCAGTATTTT. Translation gives CASSSRPGSADTQYF.

This CDR3 is CAISDLTSGSYEQYF. CDR3 sequence (DNA): TGTGCCATCAGCGACTTGACTAGCGGTTCCTACGAGCAGTACTTC. The chain combines TRBV10-3 with TRBJ2-7; 9 positions match TRBD2. V dropped 6 bases and J dropped 1; count of bases not matched to a gene: 7. Germline CDR1 is ENHRY and CDR2 is SYGVKD. The CDR3 consists of 15 residues.

The DNA for the CDR3 is TGCAGTGCTGCAGGGACTAGGGTGAATGAGCAGTTCTTC. It codes for CSAAGTRVNEQFF. V usage is TRBV20-1 and J usage is TRBJ2-1; 8 bases align to TRBD2. The junction had 7 bases not matched to a gene; V was cut back by 5 bases and J by 7 bases. Germline-derived CDR1 and CDR2 are DFQATT and SNEGSKA (reference sequence). This CDR3 region has 13 residues.

CDR3 in amino acids: CASSPPWDSNYYEQYF. CDR3 in DNA: TGTGCCAGCTCACCACCATGGGACAGCAACTACTACGAGCAGTACTTC. The V and J genes are TRBV18 and TRBJ2-7, with TRBD1 identical over 7 bases. Germline V gives CDR1 KGHSH, CDR2 LQKENI. The CDR3 totals 16 residues. Germline trimming cut 0 bases from V and 3 bases from J; bases unmatched to any gene: 8. Variable domain in full (rest from reference TRBV18 and TRBJ2-7): NAGVMQNPRHLVRRRGQEARLRCSPMKGHSHVYWYRQLPEEGLKFMVYLQKENIIDESGMPKERFSAEFPKEGPSILRIQQVVRGDSAAYFCASSPPWDSNYYEQYFGPGTRLTVT.

This clonotype was found many times. The rearrangement joins TRBV20-1 to TRBJ2-1; 12 bases line up with TRBD2. CDR1 is DFQATT and CDR2 is SNEGSKA in the germline V gene (reference sequence). CDR3 length: 12 amino acids. The CDR3 region is CCGLAGPNEQFF. In DNA form, the CDR3 reads TGCTGCGGACTAGCGGGACCCAATGAGCAGTTCTTC.

This chain joins TRBV5-1 and TRBJ2-3; either TRBD1 or TRBD2 may fit D (6 bases each). V shed 2 bases and J shed 0 bases, with 25 bases lying between them. Germline assignment: CDR1 SGHRS and CDR2 YFSETQ. The CDR3 runs to 20 residues. CDR3 loop: CASSFDFSTRGHTSTDTQYF. The CDR3 DNA reads as TGCGCCAGCAGCTTTGATTTTTCCACCCGGGGGCACACTAGCACAGATACGCAGTATTTT.

CDR3 bases: TGTGCCAGCAGCTCCGTGACTGTCCATTCGGCCAAAAACATTCAGTACTTC. This gives the protein CASSSVTVHSAKNIQYF. The V call is TRBV6-2 or TRBV6-3, the J call TRBJ2-4; D not resolved. Between the trimmed V and J ends, which lost 6 bases and 1 base, there was a span of 19 bases. Germline-derived CDR1 and CDR2 are MNHEY and SVGEGT. The CDR3 runs to 17 residues.

The chain is built from TRBV24-1 and TRBJ2-1; D unresolved. The V end lost 9 bases, the J end lost 0 bases, and 8 bases lay between the germline ends. The CDR3 is made up of 13 amino acids. The germline CDR1 and CDR2 sequences are KGHDR and SFDVKD. The CDR3 sequence: CATAESSYNEQFF. The CDR3 nucleotides are TGTGCCACCGCGGAGAGCTCCTACAATGAGCAGTTCTTC.

This clonotype has a handful of counts. This chain links TRBV12-3 or TRBV12-4 with TRBJ1-1, with TRBD1 matching over 8 bases. This CDR3 comprises 14 residues. V trimming: 6 bases; J trimming: 1 base; junction bases outside the gene matches: 4. CDR3 in amino acids: CASRVQGGNTEAFF. The CDR3 DNA reads TGTGCCAGCAGGGTACAGGGGGGGAACACTGAAGCTTTCTTT.

This clonotype was observed a handful of times. The chain couples TRBV15 to TRBJ1-3; D ambiguous. Trimming removed 0 bases from V and 0 bases from J, with 15 bases in between. The CDR3 runs 18 residues. The germline V gene encodes CDR1 LNHNV and CDR2 YYDKDF (reference sequence). DNA of the CDR3: TGTGCCACCAGCAGAGATCCTTGGGAGGCAACCTCTGGAAACACCATATATTTT. The encoded protein is CATSRDPWEATSGNTIYF.

The chain employs TRBV15 and TRBJ1-3; 8 bases agree with TRBD1. The CDR3 is 17 residues long. V dropped 0 bases and J dropped 0; count of bases not matched to a gene: 4. Germline-derived CDR1 and CDR2 are LNHNV and YYDKDF (reference sequence). The CDR3 loop reads CATSRDGQGHSGNTIYF. CDR3 sequence (DNA): TGTGCCACCAGCAGAGACGGACAGGGCCACTCTGGAAACACCATATATTTT.

Only a few counts were recorded for this clonotype. The chain uses TRBV30 and TRBJ2-1; a weak D match, TRBD1 (6 bases). The V end lost 2 bases, the J end lost 8 bases, and 19 bases lay between the germline ends. The CDR3 runs 15 residues. Germline values: CDR1 GTSNPN, CDR2 SVGIG (reference sequence). Here the CDR3 DNA reads TGTGCCTGGAGTACAGGGAGTGGGCCGACCGATGAGCAGTTCTTC. Its translation is CAWSTGSGPTDEQFF.

This chain links TRBV7-9 with TRBJ2-3; D ambiguous. The CDR3 extends over 13 amino acids. V was shortened by 4 bases and J by 0 bases, with 5 bases between the two germline ends. Germline CDR1 and CDR2: SEHNR and FQNEAQ (reference sequence). CDR3: CASSSISTDTQYF. The CDR3 coding sequence is TGTGCCAGCAGCTCAATTAGCACAGATACGCAGTATTTT.